One sample yielded the 28 T cell receptor beta chains listed below, sequenced in a study of technical replicates of blood from a handful of donors. The repertoire was sequenced with immunoSEQ multiplex PCR; TCRdb's copy has only in-frame clones and lacks some. The data hold about 97,000 clones, with about 95% observed a single time. Sample: T cells isolated from PBMCs. The source is a human donor in good health.

The rearrangement uses TRBV5-1 and TRBJ1-1, with 7 bases fitting TRBD1. The V and J ends lost 4 bases and 4 bases, in that order; junction bases with no gene match: 7. The CDR3 covers 14 residues. From germline, CDR1 is SGHRS and CDR2 YFSETQ. The CDR3 reads CASSQEQGRTEAFF. CDR3 nucleotide sequence: TGCGCCAGCAGCCAAGAACAGGGGCGCACTGAAGCTTTCTTT.

J is TRBJ2-3 and V is TRBV4-1; 8 bases are shared with TRBD1. The CDR3 is 15 amino acids. The V gene end was trimmed by 1 base and the J gene end by 4 bases; junction bases not matched to a gene: 4. Germline CDR1 reads MGHRA; CDR2 reads YSYEKL. Written as DNA, the CDR3 is TGCGCCAGCAGCCAAGCCAGGGGGCTGGCAGATACGCAGTATTTT. It encodes CASSQARGLADTQYF.

V usage is TRBV27 and J usage is TRBJ1-1, with no clear D. The germline V gene encodes CDR1 MNHEY and CDR2 SMNVEV (reference sequence). The CDR3 loop spans 13 amino acids. Trimming took 5 bases from V and 4 from J, leaving 11 bases between them. CDR3 sequence (DNA): TGTGCCAGCAGTGGCTCGTGGAGCACTGAAGCTTTCTTT. Amino acid sequence: CASSGSWSTEAFF.

V gene TRBV5-1 combines with J gene TRBJ1-4, with TRBD1 matching over 7 bases. The germline gives CDR1 SGHRS, CDR2 YFSETQ. This CDR3 contains 15 residues. The V segment lost 3 bases and the J segment 7 bases; nucleotides outside the gene matches: 9. The DNA of the CDR3 is TGCGCCAGCAGCTCCCTTCCGGGACAGCCTGAAAAACTGTTTTTT. Residues: CASSSLPGQPEKLFF.

This chain links TRBV9 with TRBJ1-4, with D possibly being TRBD1 (5 bases). This CDR3 comprises 15 residues. Germline V gives CDR1 SGDLS, CDR2 YYNGEE. V was shortened by 4 bases and J by 8 bases, with 18 bases between the two germline ends. CDR3 coding DNA: TGTGCCAGCAGCCTTCGAACAGGTGAAGGGGAAAAACTGTTTTTT. The encoded protein is CASSLRTGEGEKLFF.

J is TRBJ2-7 and V is TRBV30, with D possibly TRBD1 on 6 matching bases. The CDR3 is made up of 12 amino acids. CDR1 is GTSNPN and CDR2 is SVGIG in the germline V gene (reference sequence). Trimming pared 2 bases from V and 3 bases from J, leaving 8 bases between. The CDR3 bases are TGTGCCTGGAGTCAACAGGGCTACGAGCAGTACTTC. Its protein is CAWSQQGYEQYF.

This CDR3 is CASSLSAGVLYNEQFF. The CDR3 DNA reads TGTGCCAGCAGTTTATCCGCGGGAGTTTTATACAATGAGCAGTTCTTC. The V gene is TRBV27, the J gene TRBJ2-1; 7 bases line up with TRBD2. CDR1 is MNHEY, CDR2 SMNVEV, per germline (reference sequence). Trimming at V came to 0 bases and at J to 4 bases, leaving 6 bases not matched to a gene. This CDR3 has 16 residues.

This clone was counted a few times. The gene calls are TRBV5-1 and TRBJ1-2; no clear D gene. CDR3 length: 16 residues. Trimming pared 2 bases from V and 6 bases from J, leaving 20 bases between. CDR1 is SGHRS, CDR2 YFSETQ, per germline. CDR3 in DNA: TGCGCCAGCAGCTTCCAGGAACTTGACGCGCTCCATGGCTACACCTTC. It specifies CASSFQELDALHGYTF.

The chain uses TRBV6-5 and TRBJ2-1, with D maybe TRBD1 (5 bases). The CDR3 is made up of 11 amino acids. Germline V gives CDR1 MNHEY, CDR2 SVGAGI. V was shortened by 7 bases and J by 8 bases, with 9 bases between the two germline ends. DNA of the CDR3: TGTGCCAGCACGTTAGGGGATGAGCAGTTCTTC. It codes for CASTLGDEQFF.

The chain uses TRBV19 and TRBJ2-7; TRBD2 aligns across 10 bases. Germline-derived CDR1 and CDR2 are LNHDA and SQIVND (reference sequence). Germline trimming cut 7 bases from V and 4 bases from J; bases unmatched to any gene: 10. The CDR3 contains 15 residues. The CDR3 here is CASTTAAGGQYEQYF. The DNA for the CDR3 is TGTGCCAGTACCACGGCAGCGGGAGGGCAGTACGAGCAGTACTTC. The complete variable domain, with remaining parts taken from reference TRBV19 and TRBJ2-7, reads DGGITQSPKYLFRKEGQNVTLSCEQNLNHDAMYWYRQDPGQGLRLIYYSQIVNDFQKGDIAEGYSVSREKKESFPLTVTSAQKNPTAFYLCASTTAAGGQYEQYFGPGTRLTVT.

The gene calls are TRBV29-1 and TRBJ1-1, with a tentative D call TRBD1 (6 bases). The CDR3 is 12 amino acids. The germline CDR1 and CDR2 sequences are SQVTM and ANQGSEA. Trimming removed 5 bases at V and 11 bases at J, with 18 bases between. The DNA of the CDR3 is TGCAGCGTTCGGGGCCAACAGGGTCTCGCTTTCTTT. This sequence encodes CSVRGQQGLAFF.

This clone came up once. The CDR3 bases are TGTGCCAGCAGCCTTCAAGCGGGAGGCTACGAGCAGTACTTC. This encodes CASSLQAGGYEQYF. The chain carries TRBV4-2 and TRBJ2-7, with 9 bases fitting TRBD2. V was pared by 4 bases and J by 3 bases, with 4 bases of the junction left unmatched. CDR1 LGHNA and CDR2 YNFKEQ come from the germline V gene. The CDR3 spans 14 residues.

This chain links TRBV7-9 with TRBJ2-1; TRBD2 matches at 11 bases. From germline, CDR1 is SEHNR and CDR2 FQNEAQ (reference sequence). Trimming cost V 0 bases and J 2 bases; bases outside gene matches: 0. The CDR3 extends over 16 amino acids. The DNA for the CDR3 is TGTGCCAGCAGCTTAGCGACTAGCGGGGCCTACAATGAGCAGTTCTTC. Protein sequence: CASSLATSGAYNEQFF.

Here the CDR3 DNA reads TGTGCCAGCAGTACCAGGGGGCGGATCTACAATGAGCAGTTCTTC. Amino acid sequence: CASSTRGRIYNEQFF. The J gene is TRBJ2-1, the V gene TRBV6-5, with TRBD1 matching 8 bases. V trimming: 5 bases; J trimming: 3 bases; junction bases outside the gene matches: 6. CDR1 MNHEY and CDR2 SVGAGI come from the germline V gene. The CDR3 consists of 15 residues.

This clone was seen a handful of times. The chain recombines TRBV6-5 with TRBJ2-1, with 8 bases lining up with TRBD2. The CDR3 runs to 14 residues. Germline CDR1 reads MNHEY; CDR2 reads SVGAGI. After removal of 1 base from V and 7 bases from J, the junction contained 3 bases not matched to a gene. CDR3 sequence reads: CASSYFGGGNEQFF. Here the CDR3 DNA reads TGTGCCAGCAGTTACTTCGGCGGGGGGAATGAGCAGTTCTTC.

The chain carries TRBV4-3 and TRBJ2-7; 12 positions agree with TRBD2. Germline values: CDR1 LGHNA, CDR2 YSLEER. CDR3 size: 17 residues. V was pared by 0 bases and J by 1 base, with 4 bases of the junction left unmatched. The CDR3 region has the DNA TGCGCCAGCAGCCAAGATTGGACTAGCGGGACATCCTACGAGCAGTACTTC. Translation: CASSQDWTSGTSYEQYF.

The chain has TRBV7-9 and TRBJ1-2; possible D gene TRBD1, 6 bases. Germline assignment: CDR1 SEHNR and CDR2 FQNEAQ (reference sequence). V was cut by 10 bases and J by 4 bases, with 19 bases left in between. This CDR3 contains 14 residues. Here the CDR3 reads CATDGEGQIYGYTF. The CDR3 DNA reads as TGTGCCACCGATGGTGAAGGACAGATCTATGGCTACACCTTC. Based on the CDR3 plus reference TRBV7-9 and TRBJ1-2, the full variable domain is DTGVSQNPRHKITKRGQNVTFRCDPISEHNRLYWYRQTLGQGPEFLTYFQNEAQLEKSRLLSDRFSAERPKGSFSTLEIQRTEQGDSAMYLCATDGEGQIYGYTFGSGTRLTVV.

This sequence joins TRBV10-3 and TRBJ2-3; 10 nucleotides align to TRBD2. There are 16 residues in the CDR3. Germline trimming cut 0 bases from V and 4 bases from J; bases unmatched to any gene: 4. Per the germline V gene, CDR1 is ENHRY and CDR2 is SYGVKD. The CDR3 DNA reads as TGTGCCATCAGTGAGTCGATACTAGCGGGACCAGATACGCAGTATTTT. Translation gives CAISESILAGPDTQYF.

This rearrangement joins TRBV7-8 to TRBJ2-3; D is ambiguous. V lost 2 bases, J lost 2 bases, and 14 bases lay in between. Germline V CDR1 and CDR2: SGHVS, FQNEAQ. The CDR3 covers 16 residues. CDR3: CASSLSPRVSTDTQYF. The CDR3 DNA is TGTGCCAGCAGCTTAAGCCCCCGTGTTTCCACAGATACGCAGTATTTT.

The chain uses TRBV10-3 and TRBJ2-7; 9 nucleotides match TRBD2. Germline CDR1 ENHRY, CDR2 SYGVKD. The length of the CDR3 is 15 residues. The V segment lost 4 bases and the J segment 4 bases; nucleotides outside the gene matches: 8. In nucleotides, the CDR3 is TGTGCCATCAGTGGGGCTAGCGGGATGGGTTACGAGCAGTACTTC. Its translation is CAISGASGMGYEQYF.

The chain couples TRBV4-1 to TRBJ2-3, with 8 bases fitting TRBD2. Trimming removed 1 base from V and 1 base from J; junction bases left unmatched: 10. The V gene's germline CDR1 is MGHRA and CDR2 YSYEKL. The CDR3 has 18 residues. This CDR3 reads CASSQVARGGLGTDTQYF. CDR3 in DNA: TGCGCCAGCAGCCAAGTAGCCCGGGGGGGTCTAGGCACAGATACGCAGTATTTT.

V and J are TRBV14 and TRBJ2-3; 11 bases fit TRBD2. With V trimmed by 5 bases and J by 1 base, 11 bases remained unmatched. Germline assignment: CDR1 SGHDN and CDR2 FVKESK. CDR3 length equals 18 residues. As DNA, the CDR3 is TGTGCCAGCAGCTACGACCGACCGGGACTAGCGGGCACAGATACGCAGTATTTT. This sequence encodes CASSYDRPGLAGTDTQYF.

The V gene is TRBV5-6, the J gene TRBJ2-1; D gene ambiguous. Trimming cost V 0 bases and J 3 bases, with 4 bases left between them. In germline, CDR1 is SGHDT, CDR2 YYEEEE. The CDR3 contains 13 residues. Written as DNA, the CDR3 is TGTGCCAGCAGCTTGGGAGTCTACAATGAGCAGTTCTTC. Translation gives CASSLGVYNEQFF. The variable domain in full, with the rest retrieved from reference TRBV5-6 and TRBJ2-1, is DAGVTQSPTHLIKTRGQQVTLRCSPKSGHDTVSWYQQALGQGPQFIFQYYEEEERQRGNFPDRFSGHQFPNYSSELNVNALLLGDSALYLCASSLGVYNEQFFGPGTRLTVL.

V usage is TRBV9 and J usage is TRBJ2-5; D is perhaps TRBD2 (6 bases). The CDR3 loop spans 16 amino acids. Trimming removed 0 bases at V and 7 bases at J, with 19 bases between. Germline loops: CDR1 SGDLS, CDR2 YYNGEE. This CDR3 is CASSVGGGYRQGTQYF. In DNA form, the CDR3 reads TGTGCCAGCAGCGTAGGGGGAGGATATAGGCAGGGGACCCAGTACTTC.

This sequence joins TRBV6-5 and TRBJ2-3; 8 bases agree with TRBD2. This CDR3 has 15 amino acids. Per germline, CDR1 MNHEY and CDR2 SVGAGI. The V segment lost 5 bases and the J segment 2 bases; nucleotides outside the gene matches: 6. The CDR3 here is CASSPLAEITDTQYF. The CDR3, as DNA: TGTGCCAGCAGTCCACTAGCGGAAATCACAGATACGCAGTATTTT.

The chain has TRBV5-1 and TRBJ2-3, with 12 bases aligning to TRBD2. Trimming took 4 bases from V and 0 from J; bases not matched to a gene: 3. Germline CDR1 is SGHRS and CDR2 is YFSETQ. CDR3 length equals 16 residues. The CDR3: CASSPGLAGSTDTQYF. The CDR3 DNA reads as TGCGCCAGCAGCCCCGGACTAGCGGGGAGCACAGATACGCAGTATTTT.

The chain has TRBV29-1 and TRBJ2-5, with TRBD2 matching 8 bases. The CDR3 sequence is 12 residues long. Germline lookup yields CDR1 SQVTM and CDR2 ANQGSEA. Losses at the gene ends were 5 bases for V and 4 bases for J; bases not matched to a gene: 3. The CDR3 loop is CSVQAGAETQYF. The DNA of the CDR3 is TGCAGCGTTCAAGCGGGAGCAGAGACCCAGTACTTC.

The J gene is TRBJ1-3, the V gene TRBV13; unclear D gene. Germline CDR1 and CDR2: PRHDT and FYEKMQ (reference sequence). The CDR3 consists of 13 residues. The V gene lost 8 bases and the J gene lost 1 base, with 9 bases spanning the gap. CDR3 DNA sequence: TGTGCCAGCTTGAGTTTATCTGGAAACACCATATATTTT. Protein product: CASLSLSGNTIYF.